These T cell receptor beta chains were read from a single sample in a study of CD8+CD57+ T cells in acquired aplastic anemia. MiXCR was run by TCRdb on the reads, yielding one entry per CDR3 protein. Of some 140,000 distinct CDR3 sequences listed, roughly 40% are singletons. Sequenced sample: sorted CD4+, CD8+, or CD8+CD57+ T cells (not recorded which) from PBMCs. Receptors originate from a human donor in good health, serving as a control. Each CDR3 is given with its conserved first and last residue. The D gene is left open where the match is weak. Only some rows state a clone size, as once, few, many or a class for expanded clones.

V,D,size,J,length,CDR3,DNA
TRBV10-2,NA,NA,TRBJ1-2,13,CAISESRTEGHTF,TGCGCCATCAGTGAGTCAAGGACCGAAGGCCACACCTTC
TRBV19,NA,NA,TRBJ2-7,14,CASSSLRQGSEQYF,TGTGCCAGCAGCTCCCTGAGGCAGGGTAGCGAGCAGTACTTC
TRBV18,NA,NA,TRBJ2-2,15,CARSPSGRGLGELFF,TGTGCCCGCTCACCATCGGGCAGGGGTCTTGGGGAGCTGTTTTTT
TRBV5-4,NA,many,TRBJ1-4,14,CASSLSVTNEKLFF,TGTGCCAGCAGCTTGTCGGTAACTAATGAAAAACTGTTTTTT
TRBV27,TRBD1,NA,TRBJ1-2,15,CASSFGDRDPYGYTF,TGTGCCAGCAGTTTCGGGGACAGGGACCCCTATGGCTACACCTTC
TRBV27,NA,many,TRBJ1-1,13,CASMTPRYPEAFF,TGTGCCAGCATGACTCCGAGGTACCCTGAAGCTTTCTTT
TRBV19,TRBD1,many,TRBJ1-5,16,CASSSPGQGGSQPQHF,TGTGCCAGTAGTAGTCCGGGACAGGGAGGTAGTCAGCCCCAGCATTTT
TRBV29-1,TRBD1,few,TRBJ1-6,13,CSVGQGQNSPLHF,TGCAGCGTGGGACAGGGGCAAAATTCACCCCTCCACTTT
TRBV29-1,NA,NA,TRBJ2-7,12,CSVVFGTYEQYF,TGCAGCGTTGTTTTCGGGACCTACGAGCAGTACTTC
TRBV4-2,NA,many,TRBJ1-5,15,CASSQGGGGNQPQHF,TGTGCCAGCAGCCAAGGTGGGGGTGGCAATCAGCCCCAGCATTTT
TRBV10-2,TRBD1,NA,TRBJ1-2,15,CASSGQGAEGYGYTF,TGCGCCAGCAGCGGACAGGGGGCGGAAGGCTATGGCTACACCTTC
TRBV20-1,TRBD2,NA,TRBJ2-7,17,CSARDLAFSGSSYEQYF,TGCAGTGCTAGAGACCTCGCTTTTAGCGGGAGCTCCTACGAGCAGTACTTC
TRBV27,NA,NA,TRBJ2-7,16,CASSRYRVAGSYEQYF,TGTGCCAGCAGCAGGTACAGGGTTGCAGGCTCCTACGAGCAGTACTTC
TRBV27,NA,many,TRBJ1-2,12,CASSPLGYGYTF,TGTGCCAGCAGCCCCCTGGGGTATGGCTACACCTTC
TRBV10-3,NA,NA,TRBJ2-7,14,CAISWGALGLEQYF,TGTGCCATCAGTTGGGGGGCATTGGGGCTGGAGCAGTACTTC